The clone carrying this T cell receptor beta chain was seen a handful of times. Its antigen is undetermined. Germline loops: CDR1 SGHTS, CDR2 YDEGEE. The CDR3 is made up of 15 amino acids. V was cut by 0 bases and J by 1 base, with 10 bases left in between. Every isolated RNA sample was fully reverse transcribed, so sequencing captured expressed TCRB transcripts. The method was immunoSEQ multiplex PCR; TCRdb's version includes in-frame clones alone and lacks a portion of them. Found here are more than 150,000 clones, around 10% of them singletons; the top ten hold 2% to 2.5%. Markers CD45RO/CCR7/CD25/CD127/CD95/CD27 served to sort CD4+ naive, central memory, regulatory and stem cell-like memory cells. This record comes from a study of beta chain features in type 1 diabetes. Findings and limits, study-wide: Unsettled here was the matter of whether HLA type influences TCRB rearrangement.

J is TRBJ1-1 and V is TRBV5-8, with a possible D match to TRBD1 (5 bases). The sample consisted of central memory CD4+ T cells from blood. This receptor was taken from a man younger than 35 in good health. CDR3 DNA sequence: TGTGCCAGCAGCTTGGCGGGGGTGAAGAACACTGAAGCTTTCTTT. Encoded protein: CASSLAGVKNTEAFF.